This T cell receptor (beta chain) came from a study of blood T cell repertoires in COVID-19. Study overall: PBMCs, B-cell-depleted T cells, or T cells provided the cDNA or gDNA that made up the material.

Authors' processing steps: Nucleated cell number was recorded as an estimate derived from reference gene primer amplification. TCRdb's copy holds only in-frame clones and misses some; the assay was immunoSEQ multiplex PCR. V and J calls and clone size are those listed in that table; D and trimming were worked out from the DNA. The sample lists more than 150,000 clones; nearly 80% were seen once. CDR3 length: 17 amino acids. Per germline, CDR1 GTSNPN and CDR2 SVGIG (reference sequence). Between the trimmed V and J ends, which lost 0 bases and 7 bases, there was a span of 19 bases. Sequenced: peripheral blood. The sequence was collected from an elderly woman with acute or convalescent COVID-19. The V gene is TRBV30, the J gene TRBJ1-6; the D gene is possibly TRBD1 (5 bases). The CDR3 coding sequence is TGTGCCTGGAGTGTGAGGGGAGGGACCGGAGGGAATTCACCCCTCCACTTT. As protein: CAWSVRGGTGGNSPLHF.